The T cell receptor beta chain under discussion was sequenced for a study of shared clonotypes between healthy human individuals. Turning to the study itself: Donor ages ranged 18 to 49 years: a couple of women, a few men. There were three CD4 naive, three CD4 memory, two CD8 naive and one CD8 memory plates per donor.

There are 12 residues in the CDR3. V lost 3 bases and J lost 4, with 6 bases in between. CDR1 is MDHEN, CDR2 SYDVKM, per germline. Several immunoSEQ plates held equal portions of the genomic DNA taken from each subset. Measured with immunoSEQ multiplex PCR; TCRdb has only the in-frame clones, and not every one. This table holds 650,000 to 800,000 clones, over 60% found once. The sequenced sample was memory CD4+ T cells sorted from blood. As for subset: CD45RA-negative fraction. The V gene is TRBV28, the J gene TRBJ2-5; unclear D gene. The TCR sequence derives from a woman in her 30s in good health. CDR3 residues: CASSFPLETQYF. For the CDR3, the DNA is TGTGCCAGCAGTTTTCCCCTAGAGACCCAGTACTTC.